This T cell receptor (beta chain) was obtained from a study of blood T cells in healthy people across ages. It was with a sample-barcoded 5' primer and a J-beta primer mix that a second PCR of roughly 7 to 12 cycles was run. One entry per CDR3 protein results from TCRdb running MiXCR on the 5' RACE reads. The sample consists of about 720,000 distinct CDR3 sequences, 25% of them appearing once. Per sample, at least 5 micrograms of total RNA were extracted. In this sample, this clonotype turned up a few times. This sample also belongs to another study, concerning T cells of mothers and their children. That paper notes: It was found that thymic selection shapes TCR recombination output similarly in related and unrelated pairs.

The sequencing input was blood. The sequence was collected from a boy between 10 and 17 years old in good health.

The CDR3 reads CASGPRDSYGYTF. The CDR3 DNA follows: TGTGCCAGCGGCCCTCGAGACAGCTATGGCTACACCTTC. This sequence joins TRBV7-2 and TRBJ1-2; TRBD1 might be the D (5 bases). Germline lookup yields CDR1 SGHTA and CDR2 FQGNSA. The CDR3 consists of 13 residues. V lost 8 bases, J lost 4 bases, and 14 bases lay in between. Looking up the rest from reference TRBV7-2 and TRBJ1-2 gives the full variable domain: GAGVSQSPSNKVTEKGKDVELRCDPISGHTALYWYRQSLGQGLEFLIYFQGNSAPDKSGLPSDRFSAERTGGSVSTLTIQRTQQEDSAVYLCASGPRDSYGYTFGSGTRLTVV.